The 28 T cell receptor beta chains presented below share a single source sample, sequenced in a study of T-cell memory formation after mild COVID-19. TCRdb used MiXCR to reprocess the 5' RACE reads, holding one entry per CDR3 protein. The table lists about 15,000 distinct CDR3 sequences, over 20% of them singletons, with 55% to 60% in the top ten. The sample comprised PBMCs or a T cell subset sorted from them (not recorded which). The receptors here all came from a man younger than 35 who had mild COVID-19 (a few samples of this study predate the infection). Cell type and time point are not known.

This clonotype was picked up many times. The chain is built from TRBV7-3 and TRBJ2-2; the D gene is possibly TRBD1 (5 bases). V was shortened by 5 bases and J by 5 bases, with 9 bases between the two germline ends. The germline V gene has CDR1 SGHTA and CDR2 FQGTGA. The CDR3 runs 13 residues. The CDR3 coding sequence is TGTGCCAGCAGCCCCAGGGTGACCGGGGAGCTGTTTTTT. This encodes CASSPRVTGELFF. The complete variable domain, with remaining parts taken from reference TRBV7-3 and TRBJ2-2, reads GAGVSQTPSNKVTEKGKYVELRCDPISGHTALYWYRQSLGQGPEFLIYFQGTGAADDSGLPNDRFFAVRPEGSVSTLKIQRTERGDSAVYLCASSPRVTGELFFGEGSRLTVL.

This clonotype was seen a handful of times. The chain joins TRBV5-6 to TRBJ2-1; TRBD1 matches 8 bases. This CDR3 has 15 amino acids. The J segment lost 6 bases and the V segment lost 1 base, leaving 6 bases of the junction unmatched. Germline V gene lookup returns CDR1 SGHDT and CDR2 YYEEEE. CDR3 region: CASSLKDRVTNEQFF. In DNA, the CDR3 is TGTGCCAGCAGCTTGAAGGACAGGGTCACCAATGAGCAGTTCTTC.

The sample holds a few counts of this clonotype. The chain employs TRBV29-1 and TRBJ1-3, with a weak D call TRBD1 (5 bases). Germline-derived CDR1 and CDR2 are SQVTM and ANQGSEA. The CDR3 spans 15 residues. V lost 4 bases to trimming and J lost 3 bases, with 16 bases between them. The CDR3 reads CSVVGTPEGGNTIYF. CDR3 sequence (DNA): TGCAGCGTTGTCGGGACTCCCGAGGGTGGAAACACCATATATTTT. The whole variable domain, remainder taken from reference TRBV29-1 and TRBJ1-3, is SAVISQKPSRDICQRGTSLTIQCQVDSQVTMMFWYRQQPGQSLTLIATANQGSEATYESGFVIDKFPISRPNLTFSTLTVSNMSPEDSSIYLCSVVGTPEGGNTIYFGEGSWLTVV.

The sample holds one count of this clonotype. A much more abundant neighbour one base away suggests this may be a read error. V is TRBV7-8 and J is TRBJ1-2, with D possibly matching TRBD1 (6 bases). V was shortened by 6 bases and J by 0 bases, with 20 bases between the two germline ends. Germline values: CDR1 SGHVS, CDR2 FQNEAQ. The CDR3 loop spans 17 amino acids. The CDR3 DNA sequence: TGTGCCAGCAGATTATGGGGGACACCCCCTACTAACTATGGCTACACCTTC. Translating it yields CASRLWGTPPTNYGYTF.

There are many counts of this clonotype. The chain carries TRBV24-1 and TRBJ2-6; D unresolved. The CDR3 has 13 residues. The germline V gene encodes CDR1 KGHDR and CDR2 SFDVKD. V was pared by 6 bases and J by 0 bases, with 2 bases between. The CDR3 spells CATSLSGANVLTF. The CDR3 DNA reads TGTGCCACCAGTCTCTCTGGGGCCAACGTCCTGACTTTC.

This clonotype was recorded at least ten times. The chain combines TRBV7-2 with TRBJ1-5, with a possible D match to TRBD1 (5 bases). Per germline, CDR1 SGHTA and CDR2 FQGNSA. The CDR3 extends over 16 amino acids. The V end lost 4 bases, the J end lost 2 bases, and 15 bases lay between the germline ends. The CDR3, as DNA: TGTGCCAGCAGCTCTCCTCAGGTGGGGCGCAATCAGCCCCAGCATTTT. Translating it yields CASSSPQVGRNQPQHF.

This clonotype has a handful of counts. The V gene is TRBV2, the J gene TRBJ2-7, with D uncertain. CDR3 length: 14 amino acids. Germline lookup yields CDR1 SNHLY and CDR2 FYNNEI. V dropped 6 bases and J dropped 0 bases, with 12 bases sitting between them. The CDR3 reads CASRGQVSSYEQYF. The CDR3 bases are TGTGCCAGCAGGGGCCAGGTGAGCTCCTACGAGCAGTACTTC. Based on the CDR3 plus reference TRBV2 and TRBJ2-7, the full variable domain is EPEVTQTPSHQVTQMGQEVILRCVPISNHLYFYWYRQILGQKVEFLVSFYNNEISEKSEIFDDQFSVERPDGSNFTLKIRSTKLEDSAMYFCASRGQVSSYEQYFGPGTRLTVT.

The CDR3 nucleotides are TGTGCCAGCAGCTTCTTGCCTAGCGGGGGCACTTACACAGATACGCAGTATTTT. Translated: CASSFLPSGGTYTDTQYF. The chain recombines TRBV5-6 with TRBJ2-3; TRBD2 agrees at 10 bases. There are 18 residues in the CDR3. Germline V gene data show CDR1 as SGHDT and CDR2 as YYEEEE. Trimming took 2 bases from V and 2 from J; bases not matched to a gene: 11.

This clonotype was seen many times. The chain links TRBV19 to TRBJ2-7; no definite D call. Germline V gene data show CDR1 as LNHDA and CDR2 as SQIVND (reference sequence). Trimming removed 3 bases from V and 0 bases from J, with 6 bases in between. The CDR3 runs 13 residues. The CDR3 nucleotides are TGTGCCAGTAGTATGGCACTCTCCTACGAGCAGTACTTC. Translated: CASSMALSYEQYF.

The chain recombines TRBV6-2 or TRBV6-3 with TRBJ1-1; a possible D gene is TRBD1 (6 bases). The CDR3 sequence is 13 residues long. Germline V lookup: CDR1 MNHEY, CDR2 SVGEGT. V lost 1 base to trimming and J lost 4 bases, with 7 bases between them. CDR3 DNA: TGTGCCAGCAGTTACTGGGGGCCCACTGAAGCTTTCTTT. It encodes CASSYWGPTEAFF.

This clonotype has just one count. The gene calls are TRBV4-1 and TRBJ2-1; perhaps TRBD1 as D (5 bases). Trimming took 0 bases from V and 4 from J, leaving 13 bases between them. The length of the CDR3 is 16 residues. Germline-derived CDR1 and CDR2 are MGHRA and YSYEKL. In DNA form, the CDR3 reads TGCGCCAGCAGCCAAGATTTCCCAGGGATATACAATGAGCAGTTCTTC. Translating gives CASSQDFPGIYNEQFF.

This clonotype came up many times. The rearrangement links TRBV7-9 to TRBJ1-1; tentative D call: TRBD1 (5 bases). CDR1 and CDR2 (germline): SEHNR, FQNEAQ (reference sequence). V was trimmed by 5 bases and J by 0 bases, leaving 13 bases between them. The CDR3 totals 15 residues. In DNA form, the CDR3 reads TGTGCCAGCAGCACTTACGGGACCATGAACACTGAAGCTTTCTTT. Translating gives CASSTYGTMNTEAFF. The full variable domain, rest sourced from reference TRBV7-9 and TRBJ1-1, is DTGVSQNPRHKITKRGQNVTFRCDPISEHNRLYWYRQTLGQGPEFLTYFQNEAQLEKSRLLSDRFSAERPKGSFSTLEIQRTEQGDSAMYLCASSTYGTMNTEAFFGQGTRLTVV.

Only a few counts were recorded for this clonotype. This rearrangement joins TRBV3-1 to TRBJ1-5; tentative D call: TRBD1 (6 bases). The CDR3 is 14 amino acids. V shed 4 bases and J shed 5 bases, with 12 bases lying between them. In germline, CDR1 is LGHDT, CDR2 YNNKEL (reference sequence). The DNA of the CDR3 is TGTGCCAGCAGCCCCGGACAGCGGGATCAGCCCCAGCATTTT. This codes for CASSPGQRDQPQHF. Based on the CDR3 plus reference TRBV3-1 and TRBJ1-5, the full variable domain is DTAVSQTPKYLVTQMGNDKSIKCEQNLGHDTMYWYKQDSKKFLKIMFSYNNKELIINETVPNRFSPKSPDKAHLNLHINSLELGDSAVYFCASSPGQRDQPQHFGDGTRLSIL.

This clonotype occurred many times. For the CDR3, the DNA is TGTGCCGTTCAGGGGGTCCGCTCCTACAATGAGCAGTTCTTC. Protein: CAVQGVRSYNEQFF. The V gene is TRBV30, the J gene TRBJ2-1; 7 nucleotides agree with TRBD1. In germline, CDR1 is GTSNPN, CDR2 SVGIG (reference sequence). Trimming at V came to 8 bases and at J to 0 bases, leaving 7 bases not matched to a gene. The CDR3 runs 14 residues.

This clonotype has at least ten counts. This chain joins TRBV7-9 and TRBJ1-1, with D uncertain. Trimming stripped 3 bases from V and 8 bases from J, with 10 bases between. The length of the CDR3 is 12 residues. Germline V CDR1 and CDR2: SEHNR, FQNEAQ (reference sequence). The CDR3 here is CASSFGREEAFF. CDR3 in DNA: TGTGCCAGCAGCTTCGGAAGGGAAGAAGCTTTCTTT.

This clonotype was seen repeatedly, ten times or more. V is TRBV9 and J is TRBJ2-3; 8 nucleotides line up with TRBD2. The junction had 2 bases not matched to a gene; V was cut back by 1 base and J by 4 bases. The CDR3 has 14 residues. Germline V gene lookup returns CDR1 SGDLS and CDR2 YYNGEE. CDR3 protein: CASSVSGGADTQYF. The CDR3 bases are TGTGCCAGCAGCGTATCGGGGGGGGCAGATACGCAGTATTTT.

This clonotype was counted only a few times. This chain joins TRBV29-1 and TRBJ2-5; D might be TRBD1 (5 bases). Trimming took 7 bases from V and 4 from J, leaving 16 bases between them. CDR1 SQVTM and CDR2 ANQGSEA come from the germline V gene. The CDR3 runs 13 residues. This chain's CDR3 is CSGRQSPGETQYF. DNA of the CDR3: TGCAGCGGCCGACAGAGTCCCGGAGAGACCCAGTACTTC. The whole variable domain, filled in from reference TRBV29-1 and TRBJ2-5, reads SAVISQKPSRDICQRGTSLTIQCQVDSQVTMMFWYRQQPGQSLTLIATANQGSEATYESGFVIDKFPISRPNLTFSTLTVSNMSPEDSSIYLCSGRQSPGETQYFGPGTRLLVL.

This clonotype is labeled as medium-sized (0.01 to 0.1%). This chain joins TRBV12-3 or TRBV12-4 and TRBJ2-4; the match to TRBD2 covers 12 bases. The CDR3 sequence is 17 residues long. V lost 5 bases to trimming and J lost 3 bases; unmatched junction nucleotides: 8. Here the CDR3 reads CASSTLAGGLGKNIQYF. As DNA, the CDR3 is TGTGCCAGCAGTACGCTAGCGGGGGGGCTTGGCAAAAACATTCAGTACTTC.

The rearrangement joins TRBV2 to TRBJ2-1; D ambiguous. CDR1 and CDR2 (germline): SNHLY, FYNNEI. The ends were cut back, 8 bases at V and 3 bases at J, with 5 bases in the middle. The CDR3 length is 11 residues. The CDR3 sequence: CASDNYNEQFF. DNA for the CDR3: TGTGCCAGCGACAACTACAATGAGCAGTTCTTC.

This clonotype came up many times. V gene TRBV27 combines with J gene TRBJ1-2; D not resolved. Germline CDR1 MNHEY, CDR2 SMNVEV (reference sequence). The CDR3 extends over 12 amino acids. Trimming cost V 10 bases and J 8 bases, with 17 bases left between them. The CDR3 is CATKRTSGGYTF. CDR3 in DNA: TGTGCCACCAAAAGGACTTCTGGGGGCTACACCTTC.

This clonotype has only a few counts. This chain joins TRBV7-8 and TRBJ1-1; D remains unclear. Between the trimmed V and J ends, which lost 5 bases and 0 bases, there was a span of 13 bases. The CDR3 runs to 15 residues. Germline V gene lookup returns CDR1 SGHVS and CDR2 FQNEAQ. CDR3 sequence reads: CASSPYLLMNTEAFF. As DNA, the CDR3 is TGTGCCAGCAGCCCATACCTTCTGATGAACACTGAAGCTTTCTTT.

This clonotype is labeled as medium-sized. The V and J genes are TRBV3-1 and TRBJ2-1, with TRBD2 matching 7 bases. The CDR3 is 15 amino acids. J gave up 2 bases and V 3 bases, and 4 bases lay outside the gene matches. Per germline, CDR1 LGHDT and CDR2 YNNKEL (reference sequence). The chain's CDR3 is CASSHVLAPYNEQFF. CDR3 DNA: TGTGCCAGCAGCCATGTACTAGCGCCCTACAATGAGCAGTTCTTC.

This clonotype was counted ten times or more. The rearrangement uses TRBV27 and TRBJ2-2; maybe TRBD2 (5 bases). The germline V and J ends were trimmed by 3 bases and 3 bases, with 8 bases remaining between them. The CDR3 has 14 residues. The germline gives CDR1 MNHEY, CDR2 SMNVEV (reference sequence). CDR3 bases: TGTGCCAGCAGTTTTCGCGGGTACACCGGGGAGCTGTTTTTT. It specifies CASSFRGYTGELFF.

This clonotype came up many times. CDR3 sequence (DNA): TGTGCCAGCAGCCTCACAGGGGTGGGCAACAATGAGCAGTTCTTC. Its translation is CASSLTGVGNNEQFF. V is TRBV9 and J is TRBJ2-1; TRBD1 aligns across 7 bases. The CDR3 runs to 15 residues. V shed 4 bases and J 5 bases; nucleotides not matched to a gene: 9. From germline, CDR1 is SGDLS and CDR2 YYNGEE.

This clonotype was seen just once. The chain is built from TRBV12-3 or TRBV12-4 and TRBJ2-1; 11 bases match TRBD2. The CDR3 spans 15 residues. Germline trimming cut 5 bases from V and 7 bases from J; bases unmatched to any gene: 7. In nucleotides, the CDR3 is TGTGCCAGCAGTAGTTGGACTAGCGGGCTTAATGAGCAGTTCTTC. Translation gives CASSSWTSGLNEQFF.

This clonotype was found a few times. The rearrangement links TRBV20-1 to TRBJ2-3; 7 nucleotides match TRBD2. V lost 0 bases and J lost 0; bases outside the gene matches: 15. The CDR3 sequence is 19 residues long. CDR1 and CDR2 (germline): DFQATT, SNEGSKA (reference sequence). This CDR3 reads CSARDTRPAGSLSTDTQYF. Written as DNA, the CDR3 is TGCAGTGCTAGAGATACAAGGCCAGCGGGGAGTCTAAGCACAGATACGCAGTATTTT.

This clonotype was picked up many times. The V and J genes are TRBV4-3 and TRBJ1-2, with unresolved D. Germline lookup yields CDR1 LGHNA and CDR2 YSLEER. Trimming pared 3 bases from V and 8 bases from J, leaving 4 bases between. This CDR3 is 10 amino acids long. The CDR3 protein is CASSHRGYTF. CDR3 sequence (DNA): TGCGCCAGCAGCCATAGGGGCTACACCTTC.

This clonotype was picked up many times. The chain recombines TRBV6-2 or TRBV6-3 with TRBJ2-5, with a possible D match to TRBD1 (5 bases). CDR1 is MNHEY, CDR2 SVGEGT, per germline. Deletions cut 2 bases from V and 0 bases from J, with 13 bases between. The CDR3 contains 16 residues. This CDR3 is CASSYQAGRYQETQYF. The CDR3 DNA is TGTGCCAGCAGTTACCAAGCAGGGCGGTACCAAGAGACCCAGTACTTC.